This TCR beta chain was obtained from a study of T cell responses to AZD1222 COVID-19 vaccine. Broader study findings: Spike-spanning, vaccine-associated CD4 TCRs were dominant at 160-218 and 743-854. Every sample of the repertoires postdated the peak T cell response.

This clone was picked up one time. The antigen remains undetermined. The V end was cut by 4 bases, the J end by 5 bases, with 11 bases between. Per the germline V gene, CDR1 is SQVTM and CDR2 is ANQGSEA. The CDR3 covers 12 residues. The assay was immunoSEQ multiplex PCR, and TCRdb's table has in-frame clones only and misses some. The table includes under 95,000 clones, 70% to 90% detected once. The J gene is TRBJ2-5, the V gene TRBV29-1; D uncertain. The sample here was peripheral blood, taken 28 days after the second AZD1222 dose. The TCR comes from an adult who received the AZD1222 COVID-19 vaccine. The CDR3 nucleotides read TGCAGCGTTGGATCTTTTATGGAGACCCAGTACTTC. Encoded protein: CSVGSFMETQYF. Full variable domain (remainder filled in from reference TRBV29-1 and TRBJ2-5): SAVISQKPSRDICQRGTSLTIQCQVDSQVTMMFWYRQQPGQSLTLIATANQGSEATYESGFVIDKFPISRPNLTFSTLTVSNMSPEDSSIYLCSVGSFMETQYFGPGTRLLVL.